This T cell receptor (beta chain) was profiled in a study of T cells expressing NK-cell markers. On the study more broadly: Repertoires of TCR beta were obtained from T cells sorted as CD3+CD56+NKG2C+, CD3+CD56+NKG2C- and CD3+CD56-NKG2C+. General study results and limits: These clonotypes also led the CD3+CD56-NKG2C+ fraction in a few donors.

Worth noting for this clonotype: Its target is not known.

TCRdb re-called the 5' RACE reads and shows each CDR3 protein once, DNA omitted. The listing records 550,000 to 600,000 distinct CDR3 sequences. The material sequenced was blood T cells: a sorted CD56 or NKG2C T cell subset, CD4+ or CD8+ T cells, or bulk PBMC T cells (not recorded which). This receptor was taken from a man aged 18 to 30 in good health.

CDR3 protein: CASSYSVQTSGNPSTDTQYF. The chain uses TRBV6-2 or TRBV6-3 and TRBJ2-3; there is no DNA to check the TCRdb D call of TRBD2. There are 20 residues in the CDR3. The V gene's germline CDR1 is MNHEY and CDR2 SVGEGT.